This is a list of T cell receptor beta chains from one sample in a study of blood T cell repertoires in COVID-19. Profiled with immunoSEQ multiplex PCR; TCRdb holds only in-frame clones, not every one. Among 150,000 to 200,000 clones listed, around four fifths were seen once. Sequenced material: PBMCs or T cells enriched from blood (not recorded which). The receptors were sampled from a woman between 50 and 59 years old in a cohort exposed to, infected with or recovered from COVID-19 (not recorded which). Each CDR3 is given with its conserved first and last residue. The order of the fields is CDR3 length, D gene, V gene, clone size, J gene, CDR3 protein, CDR3 DNA. A D gene is named only where the DNA matches it firmly. Size tells how often a clone was seen (once, few, many) or the class of an expanded clone, and some rows leave it out.

>16|TRBD2|TRBV7-9|-|TRBJ2-7
CASSHTSGRVLREQYF
TGTGCCAGCAGCCACACTAGCGGGAGAGTATTGAGAGAGCAGTACTTC
>13|-|TRBV7-3|-|TRBJ2-1
CASSLRRENEQFF
TGTGCCAGCAGCTTGCGTCGGGAGAATGAGCAGTTCTTC
>13|TRBD1|TRBV29-1|-|TRBJ2-5
CSGITGGVETQYF
TGCAGCGGGATCACAGGGGGCGTAGAGACCCAGTACTTC
>17|-|TRBV6-4|-|TRBJ1-1
CASSGPSGVVFDTEAFF
TGTGCCAGCAGTGGCCCCTCGGGAGTGGTTTTCGACACTGAAGCTTTCTTT
>13|TRBD2|TRBV29-1|-|TRBJ2-1
CSGGLAVYSEQFF
TGCAGCGGGGGACTAGCGGTGTACAGTGAGCAGTTCTTC
>19|TRBD2|TRBV4-2|-|TRBJ2-6
CASSQGAGLAVSGANVLTF
TGTGCCAGCAGCCAAGGAGCCGGACTAGCGGTCTCTGGGGCCAACGTCCTGACTTTC
>15|-|TRBV24-1|few|TRBJ1-4
CATSANLGQPEKLFF
TGTGCCACCAGTGCCAACCTCGGACAGCCAGAAAAACTGTTTTTT
>15|-|TRBV7-6|-|TRBJ1-1
CASSYLGVDDTEAFF
TGTGCCAGCAGCTACCTCGGGGTTGACGACACTGAAGCTTTCTTT
>13|TRBD1|TRBV28|-|TRBJ1-2
CASSSTGVYGYTF
TGTGCCAGCAGTTCGACAGGGGTCTATGGCTACACCTTC
>16|TRBD2|TRBV28|-|TRBJ2-3
CASGGLAGESTDTQYF
TGTGCCAGCGGCGGACTAGCGGGGGAAAGCACAGATACGCAGTATTTT
>16|TRBD2|TRBV5-6|-|TRBJ2-2
CASSLRTSGNTGELFF
TGTGCCAGCAGCTTAAGGACTAGCGGGAACACCGGGGAGCTGTTTTTT
>15|TRBD2|TRBV7-2|few|TRBJ2-1
CASSLELAGGNEQFF
TGTGCCAGCAGCTTGGAACTAGCGGGAGGGAATGAGCAGTTCTTC
>16|TRBD2|TRBV3-1/TRBV3-2|-|TRBJ2-7
CASSAAATSGVDEQYF
TGTGCCAGCAGCGCCGCGGCGACTAGCGGGGTCGACGAGCAGTACTTC
>14|-|TRBV27|-|TRBJ2-2
CASSPVSWTGELFF
TGTGCCAGCAGTCCAGTGTCATGGACCGGGGAGCTGTTTTTT
>16|-|TRBV6-1|-|TRBJ1-4
CASSEIGGTTNEKLFF
TGTGCCAGCAGTGAAATTGGGGGGACAACTAATGAAAAACTGTTTTTT
>13|-|TRBV18|-|TRBJ2-5
CASFDGTRETQYF
TGTGCCAGCTTTGATGGTACGAGAGAGACCCAGTACTTC
>11|-|TRBV9|-|TRBJ1-2
CASSAAGGHTF
TGTGCCAGCAGCGCCGCCGGTGGGCACACCTTC
>18|TRBD2|TRBV5-5|-|TRBJ2-3
CASSLVVSGGGRKDTQYF
TGTGCCAGCAGCTTGGTGGTCTCTGGCGGGGGGCGGAAAGATACGCAGTATTTT
>15|TRBD1|TRBV5-1|-|TRBJ1-2
CASSLMTGGGYGYTF
TGCGCCAGCAGCTTAATGACAGGGGGCGGCTATGGCTACACCTTC
>18|TRBD1|TRBV19|few|TRBJ1-6
CASSINSDRGRFNSPLHF
TGTGCCAGTAGTATAAATTCGGACAGGGGTCGATTTAATTCACCCCTCCACTTT
>14|-|TRBV30|few|TRBJ2-2
CAWSLSGWAGELFF
TGTGCCTGGAGTCTGTCAGGGTGGGCCGGGGAGCTGTTTTTT
>12|-|TRBV7-2|-|TRBJ1-2
CASSRQLYGYTF
TGTGCCAGCAGCAGACAGCTTTATGGCTACACCTTC
>18|TRBD1|TRBV27|-|TRBJ2-1
CASSSNSPWLVGGSEQFF
TGTGCCAGCAGTTCAAACTCCCCTTGGCTAGTAGGGGGCAGTGAGCAGTTCTTC
>14|-|TRBV10-3|-|TRBJ1-1
CAISEGYDTPEAFF
TGTGCCATCAGTGAGGGGTATGACACCCCTGAAGCTTTCTTT
>13|-|TRBV6-5|-|TRBJ2-7
CASSYRGDYEQYF
TGTGCCAGCAGTTACCGCGGAGATTACGAGCAGTACTTC
>14|-|TRBV24-1|-|TRBJ2-1
CATSPTRDYNEQFF
TGTGCCACCAGTCCTACTCGGGACTACAATGAGCAGTTCTTC
>17|-|TRBV21-1|few|TRBJ2-1
CASSGTGVALAYNEQFF
TGTGCCAGCTCCGGGACAGGGGTCGCATTGGCCTACAATGAGCAGTTCTTC
>14|-|TRBV3-1/TRBV3-2|-|TRBJ2-7
CASSQDGGGYEQYF
TGTGCCAGCAGCCAAGATGGGGGCGGGTACGAGCAGTACTTC
>11|-|TRBV7-9|-|TRBJ2-5
CASSRQETQYF
TGTGCCAGCAGCCGCCAGGAGACCCAGTACTTC
>14|-|TRBV6-2/TRBV6-3|once|TRBJ2-3
CASSRKPDTDTQYF
TGTGCCAGCAGTCGCAAGCCCGACACAGATACGCAGTATTTT
>16|TRBD1|TRBV11-1|-|TRBJ2-1
CASSLRLWDRGNEQFF
TGTGCCAGCAGCTTAAGGTTATGGGACAGGGGGAATGAGCAGTTCTTC
>16|-|TRBV24-1|once|TRBJ2-7
CATSDSDSSRAYEQYF
TGTGCCACCAGTGATTCCGACAGCTCCCGGGCCTACGAGCAGTACTTC